This TCR beta chain was sequenced for a study of blood T cell repertoires in COVID-19. Study in general: Italy, Spain and the United States were the sources of the convalescent and acute COVID-19 samples. In each case, the material was cDNA or gDNA derived from T cells, B-cell-depleted T cells, or PBMCs.

Sequencing was performed with immunoSEQ multiplex PCR; in TCRdb, only in-frame clones are kept and a portion is missing. Here the sample spans 110,000 to 150,000 clones, more than 80% being singletons. CDR3 size: 13 residues. V gave up 10 bases and J gave up 3 bases; unmatched junction bases: 3. In germline, CDR1 is SNHLY, CDR2 FYNNEI. The material sequenced was peripheral blood. The chain combines TRBV2 with TRBJ1-6; 7 bases align to TRBD1. The TCR sequence derives from a woman aged 55-70 years with active COVID-19. The CDR3 region has the DNA TGTGCCACCAACAGGGGCTATAATTCACCCCTCCACTTT. It yields the protein CATNRGYNSPLHF. The whole variable domain, remainder taken from reference TRBV2 and TRBJ1-6, is EPEVTQTPSHQVTQMGQEVILRCVPISNHLYFYWYRQILGQKVEFLVSFYNNEISEKSEIFDDQFSVERPDGSNFTLKIRSTKLEDSAMYFCATNRGYNSPLHFGNGTRLTVT.